Listed here are 18 T cell receptor beta chains from one sample, sequenced in a study of cytomegalovirus exposure and HLA in healthy donors. PCR amplification relied on 60 Vbeta primers (plus 13 Jbeta primers). TCRdb's table, derived via immunoSEQ multiplex PCR, lists solely in-frame clones and lacks some. The table shows about 130,000 clones, with around four fifths occurring only once. What was sequenced was PBMCs. These receptor sequences come from a woman aged 40 to 50 in good health and CMV-seropositive.

This clone was counted once. The V gene is TRBV6-1, the J gene TRBJ2-1, with 7 bases identical to TRBD2. This CDR3 has 15 amino acids. Germline trimming cut 3 bases from V and 7 bases from J; bases unmatched to any gene: 9. Germline V gene sequence: CDR1 MNHNS, CDR2 SASEGT. In DNA form, the CDR3 reads TGTGCCAGCAGTGATGATTTTAGGGACTATAATGAGCAGTTCTTC. This codes for CASSDDFRDYNEQFF.

The rearrangement joins TRBV14 to TRBJ2-1; D gene uncertain. V was trimmed by 0 bases and J by 4 bases, leaving 10 bases between them. The germline CDR1 and CDR2 sequences are SGHDN and FVKESK. This CDR3 spans 15 amino acids. DNA for the CDR3: TGTGCCAGCAGCCAAGATCTGGGCCTTTACAATGAGCAGTTCTTC. Protein product: CASSQDLGLYNEQFF. The full variable domain, with the rest looked up from reference TRBV14 and TRBJ2-1, is EAGVTQFPSHSVIEKGQTVTLRCDPISGHDNLYWYRRVMGKEIKFLLHFVKESKQDESGMPNNRFLAERTGGTYSTLKVQPAELEDSGVYFCASSQDLGLYNEQFFGPGTRLTVL.

V usage is TRBV28 and J usage is TRBJ1-2, with TRBD1 identical over 11 bases. V lost 2 bases to trimming and J lost 8 bases; unmatched junction nucleotides: 7. The germline CDR1 and CDR2 sequences are MDHEN and SYDVKM. The CDR3 extends over 15 amino acids. CDR3 coding DNA: TGTGCCAGCAGTTTAGGGACAGGGGGACTTTTGGGCTACACCTTC. Translation: CASSLGTGGLLGYTF.

The gene calls are TRBV9 and TRBJ1-2; TRBD1 aligns across 7 bases. Per germline, CDR1 SGDLS and CDR2 YYNGEE. This CDR3 has 12 residues. Germline trimming cut 1 base from V and 8 bases from J; bases unmatched to any gene: 2. CDR3 sequence reads: CASSVQGVGYTF. CDR3 DNA sequence: TGTGCCAGCAGCGTACAGGGGGTGGGCTACACCTTC.

This chain uses TRBV7-3 with TRBJ1-1; D remains unclear. This CDR3 comprises 12 residues. The V end was cut by 5 bases, the J end by 9 bases, with 13 bases between. In germline, CDR1 is SGHTA, CDR2 FQGTGA. The CDR3 bases are TGTGCCAGCAGCCGCGAGCTCCTGAAAGCTTTCTTT. Its protein product is CASSRELLKAFF.

The chain has TRBV6-5 and TRBJ2-3, with a weak D call TRBD2 (5 bases). Trimming pared 7 bases from V and 3 bases from J, leaving 11 bases between. The germline gives CDR1 MNHEY, CDR2 SVGAGI. The CDR3 has 13 residues. The CDR3 DNA sequence: TGTGCCAGCACCGAGCCGGGAACAGATACGCAGTATTTT. Translation gives CASTEPGTDTQYF.

The V gene is TRBV5-1, the J gene TRBJ2-5, with 7 positions matching TRBD2. The trim removed 4 bases at V and 5 bases at J, leaving 8 bases unmatched. The CDR3 runs 14 residues. Per germline, CDR1 SGHRS and CDR2 YFSETQ. Here the CDR3 DNA reads TGCGCCAGCAGCCCAGCGGGGCAGGAGGAGACCCAGTACTTC. Its protein product is CASSPAGQEETQYF.

Only a few counts were recorded for this clone. This chain links TRBV2 with TRBJ2-1; the D gene is possibly TRBD2 (6 bases). The length of the CDR3 is 13 residues. Germline assignment: CDR1 SNHLY and CDR2 FYNNEI. V lost 3 bases, J lost 9 bases, and 12 bases lay in between. The CDR3 sequence is CASSDGGVSEQFF. The CDR3 DNA reads TGTGCCAGCAGTGATGGAGGGGTGAGTGAGCAGTTCTTC.

This chain connects TRBV28 to TRBJ2-7; possible D gene TRBD1, 5 bases. In germline, CDR1 is MDHEN, CDR2 SYDVKM. This CDR3 is built from 15 residues. Between the trimmed V and J ends, which lost 5 bases and 0 bases, there was a span of 14 bases. In DNA form, the CDR3 reads TGTGCCAGCAGTGGCCTACAGGATTTCTCCTACGAGCAGTACTTC. Translated: CASSGLQDFSYEQYF.

The chain employs TRBV7-9 and TRBJ1-3; no clear D gene. Germline values: CDR1 SEHNR, CDR2 FQNEAQ (reference sequence). Trimming removed 0 bases at V and 8 bases at J, with 8 bases between. The CDR3 runs 13 residues. CDR3 nucleotide sequence: TGTGCCAGCAGCTTAGCGGCGGTGGACACCATATATTTT. This translates into CASSLAAVDTIYF.

The J gene is TRBJ1-4, the V gene TRBV19, with 10 bases identical to TRBD1. Trimming took 8 bases from V and 6 from J; bases not matched to a gene: 3. The CDR3 sequence is 13 residues long. Germline CDR1 LNHDA, CDR2 SQIVND (reference sequence). CDR3 coding DNA: TGTGCCAGTCGACAGGGGGCCGATGAAAAACTGTTTTTT. Amino acid sequence: CASRQGADEKLFF.

CDR3 DNA: TGTGCCAGCAGGCAACCGGGACAGGGAGGTCAGCCCCAGCATTTT. Amino acid sequence: CASRQPGQGGQPQHF. The V call is TRBV28, the J call TRBJ1-5; 9 bases are shared with TRBD1. The CDR3 runs to 15 residues. V was clipped by 6 bases and J by 6 bases; unmatched bases: 9. In germline, CDR1 is MDHEN, CDR2 SYDVKM. Full variable domain (remainder filled in from reference TRBV28 and TRBJ1-5): DVKVTQSSRYLVKRTGEKVFLECVQDMDHENMFWYRQDPGLGLRLIYFSYDVKMKEKGDIPEGYSVSREKKERFSLILESASTNQTSMYLCASRQPGQGGQPQHFGDGTRLSIL.

The chain uses TRBV28 and TRBJ2-7; TRBD2 is a possible D gene (6 bases). V shed 5 bases and J shed 2 bases, with 10 bases lying between them. From germline, CDR1 is MDHEN and CDR2 SYDVKM. This CDR3 is 13 amino acids long. The CDR3 protein is CASSPPGAYEQYF. As DNA, the CDR3 is TGTGCCAGCAGTCCTCCGGGGGCCTACGAGCAGTACTTC.

V is TRBV6-5 and J is TRBJ2-6; 9 nucleotides line up with TRBD1. This CDR3 comprises 15 residues. Germline V CDR1 and CDR2: MNHEY, SVGAGI. V lost 6 bases to trimming and J lost 0 bases; unmatched junction nucleotides: 0. CDR3 bases: TGTGCCAGCAGGACAGGGGGCTCTGGGGCCAACGTCCTGACTTTC. Protein sequence: CASRTGGSGANVLTF.

V and J are TRBV30 and TRBJ1-2, with a tentative D call TRBD1 (5 bases). Trimming removed 0 bases from V and 7 bases from J, with 12 bases in between. The CDR3 covers 13 residues. The germline gives CDR1 GTSNPN, CDR2 SVGIG (reference sequence). CDR3: CAWSVGAACGYTF. As DNA, the CDR3 is TGTGCCTGGAGTGTAGGGGCGGCCTGTGGCTACACCTTC.

V gene TRBV7-3 combines with J gene TRBJ2-1, with 11 bases identical to TRBD2. Per the germline V gene, CDR1 is SGHTA and CDR2 is FQGTGA. Trimming cost V 2 bases and J 8 bases; bases outside gene matches: 8. This CDR3 has 16 residues. The CDR3 coding sequence is TGTGCCAGCAGCTTAGTGCTAGCGGGAGGTCCCCATGAGCAGTTCTTC. Protein: CASSLVLAGGPHEQFF.

The CDR3 sequence is CASSLGLWGLRTDTQYF. The DNA for the CDR3 is TGTGCCAGCAGCTTAGGACTTTGGGGGCTTCGCACAGATACGCAGTATTTT. The V call is TRBV11-2, the J call TRBJ2-3, with D possibly TRBD1 on 6 matching bases. The V and J ends lost 1 base and 1 base respectively, with 15 bases between them. Germline lookup yields CDR1 SGHAT and CDR2 FQNNGV. The CDR3 spans 17 residues.

V and J are TRBV7-9 and TRBJ1-5; the match to TRBD1 covers 7 bases. The CDR3 consists of 14 residues. Trimming took 1 base from V and 6 from J; bases not matched to a gene: 3. Looked up from germline, CDR1 is SEHNR and CDR2 is FQNEAQ (reference sequence). The CDR3 DNA follows: TGTGCCAGCAGCTTAGGACAGGGAAGTCAGCCCCAGCATTTT. It yields the protein CASSLGQGSQPQHF.